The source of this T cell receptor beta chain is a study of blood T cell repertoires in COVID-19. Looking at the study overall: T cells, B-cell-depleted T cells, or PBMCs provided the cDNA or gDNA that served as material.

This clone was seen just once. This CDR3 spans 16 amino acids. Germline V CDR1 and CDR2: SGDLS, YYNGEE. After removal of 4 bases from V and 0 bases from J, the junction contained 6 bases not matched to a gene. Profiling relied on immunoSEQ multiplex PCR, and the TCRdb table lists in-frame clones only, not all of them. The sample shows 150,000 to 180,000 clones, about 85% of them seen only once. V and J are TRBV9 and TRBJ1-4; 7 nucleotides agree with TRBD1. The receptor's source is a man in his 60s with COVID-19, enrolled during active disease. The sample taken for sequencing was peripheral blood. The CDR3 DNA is TGTGCCAGCAGCCCCCGACAGGGAACAACTAATGAAAAACTGTTTTTT. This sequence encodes CASSPRQGTTNEKLFF.